This T cell receptor beta chain was sequenced for a study of cytomegalovirus exposure and HLA in healthy donors (dated by TCRdb to about 2017). Regarding the research as a whole: In an earlier analysis of roughly 500 of the donors, 250 to 300 Gb of sequence data and 90 million to 130 million unique TCR beta sequences from approximately 180 million T cells were reported. To predict cytomegalovirus infection status, the study combined high-throughput TCR immunosequencing, statistical association of individual TCRs with disease status, and machine learning. Among under 450 genotyped donors of the cohort, an average of about 240,000 unique TCR beta nucleotide sequences were sequenced per donor, around 18% of them non-productive. An earlier analysis of more than 450 of the donors used high-throughput TCR beta sequencing to judge whether each TCR beta V gene segment behaved as functional or pseudogenic. An early release that covered several hundred HLA-typed donors contained approximately 300 gigabases of sequencing data and 80 million or so unique TCR sequences. A later analysis re-examined previously published TCR beta repertoires from hundreds of donors and added high-resolution HLA genotyping to investigate patterns of TCR occurrence. A later genetic analysis used genome-wide SNP genotypes for about 65% of the roughly 700 donors, treating that subset as a discovery cohort. Class I and class II HLA loci were covered by the typing at four-digit resolution. Donor age, sex, ethnicity and CMV serostatus were compiled together with the repertoire data. Of the 300 to 500 genotyped donors, 81% were placed in the genetic ancestry cluster associated with self-reported Caucasian donors. Rather than using new phenotypic data, the later analysis identified candidate immune exposures from TCR beta sequences and from how often those sequences occurred across donors. The study aimed to test whether cataloging public T cell receptors could reveal signatures of past pathogen exposure. Besides the first cohort of roughly 700 subjects, a separate validation cohort made up of over 95 different subjects was used. About five DR-DQ haplotypes were handled as single units for association and clustering, since linkage in the cohort was strong. The T cell repertoires of 670 or so subjects were profiled by immunosequencing and related to cytomegalovirus serostatus. The number of donors typed differed by locus, with roughly 629-640 for A, B, C, DRB1 and DQB1, more than 500 for DQA1, 600 to 610 for DPA1, and over 400 for DPB1. All discovery cohort repertoires had been generated on a single sequencing platform. What the research found in general, with its limitations: Specific HLA alleles were associated with 18,000 or so TCR beta sequences at a false discovery rate of 0.05 in a later analysis. In a later genetic analysis, fewer N-insertions in productive TCRs were reported among donors in an Asian-associated ancestry cluster than the roughly 700-donor mean. The 87-base-pair reads could not distinguish some IMGT-functional V segments, including TRBV6-2 and TRBV6-3, so those segments were excluded. A later analysis found that HLA-associated TCR beta chains were more clonally expanded and had lower generation probabilities than equally common non-associated chains. Sequencing depth was assumed to be roughly uniform across donors in the presence/absence analyses, though that assumption may not hold. A later analysis found that TCR association rates varied across HLA loci, with DRB1 alleles showing the most associated TCRs and HLA-C alleles the fewest. Correlated functional status among segregating V segments might reflect linkage disequilibrium, but an unknown experimental factor could not be ruled out. Cytomegalovirus status was reported to be diagnosed by the classifier with high specificity and sensitivity in both the original and validation cohorts. Because counts were too low, about 15 rarely observed V segments, including chromosome 9 orphons, were left out of the earlier analysis of 500 to 750 of the donors. A later analysis reported that several top co-occurrence clusters appeared linked to parvovirus B19, influenza, CMV and Epstein-Barr virus. Immune exposure information for the cohort was limited to CMV serostatus. The authors suggested that the approach could potentially be extended to other disease states and immunological phenotypes. When HLA alleles, especially DR and DQ, strongly co-occurred, TCR associations were difficult to assign to individual alleles. An earlier analysis of some 590 of the donors showed that most TCR beta V segments appeared in productive rearrangements either about 87% or about 30% of the time, which broadly matched IMGT annotations. A further reported finding was that TCR beta sequences accurately predicted the HLA-A and HLA-B alleles for most subjects in the first cohort. Most TCR sequences were seen in very few donors, while some public TCRs were found in many individuals. A later analysis found that most CMV-associated TCR beta chains appeared HLA-restricted, with HLA associations seemingly driven largely by CMV exposure. A cluster of highly shared sequence variants was judged likely to represent a technical artifact of the sequencing pipeline. V-gene and J-gene trimming of TCR beta chains was associated with a missense DCLRE1C variant in a later genetic analysis, and the association was replicated in an independent cohort. The cohort was sequenced for TCR beta chains only, and without alpha or paired-chain data the features that could be detected were limited. HLA typing was unavailable for some donors at each locus, so association tests used only the typed subset. A few of the identified cytomegalovirus-associated TCR beta chains were confirmed in vitro to be specific for cytomegalovirus antigens. In the study, 150 to 200 TCR beta chains were listed as associated with cytomegalovirus.

V is cut back by 6 bases and J by 3 bases, with 10 bases in the junction unmatched. The germline V gene provides CDR1 SNHLY and CDR2 FYNNEI. The CDR3 runs 15 residues from the cysteine to the phenylalanine. Just CDR3 DNA is preserved here, 45 bases in frame from base 1. The cohort was made up of under 800 healthy bone marrow donors. All cohort members were sampled while nominally healthy, although unrecorded immune exposures were likely present. The donor was CMV seronegative and belonged to the group of 320 or so seronegative cohort members. Every donor gave a peripheral blood sample, and the peripheral blood mononuclear cells from that sample were used for TCR beta sequencing. The Qiagen DNeasy Blood Extraction Kit was used to extract genomic DNA from the blood cell samples. To prepare the library, the immunoSEQ multiplex PCR assay was applied. The multiplex PCR relied on a mix of 60 forward primers for TCR Vbeta segments and 13 reverse primers for TCR Jbeta segments. The CDR3 region of rearranged TCR beta genes was amplified from genomic DNA with a multiplex PCR assay. On the Illumina HiSeq System, the amplified TCR beta libraries were sequenced as 87-base-pair reads. Regarding the original processing steps: Across the roughly 600 repertoires, a later analysis counted about 81 million unique TCR beta chains, 9 million to 14 million of which were shared by at least two donors. Raw reads were error-corrected and collapsed into unique sequences with a nearest-neighbor algorithm that merged closely related sequences to remove PCR and sequencing errors. V, D and J gene segments were assigned by aligning CDR3 sequences to IMGT reference sequences. For a sequence to be retained, a match of at least six nucleotides was required to both a V gene segment and a J gene segment. Rearrangements were called productive when the CDR3 lacked stop codons and stayed in frame with V and J; all others were non-productive. Following IMGT convention, CDR3 was defined as the stretch from the second conserved V-encoded cysteine to the conserved J-encoded phenylalanine. Sequences without an unambiguous match to a single V gene segment were excluded from the earlier analysis of several hundred of the donors. In an earlier analysis of almost 600 of the donors, a V segment was called functional when productive rearrangements were above 56.7%, and segregating when the standard deviation between donors exceeded 5%. To diagnose cytomegalovirus status from the catalog of TCR beta chain sequences, a statistical classification framework was built. In a later analysis, TCR nucleotide sequences were compared against IMGT/GENE-DB human TR gene sequences so that V and J genes could be assigned. A later analysis assigned CDR3 sequences and most-parsimonious VDJ recombination scenarios with the TCRdist pipeline. In a later analysis, every TCR beta chain was defined by the combination of its CDR3 amino acid sequence and its V-gene family, and reads without a unique V-gene family were dropped. As a way to deal with suspected cross-contamination and a sequencing artifact, a later analysis dropped over 550 nucleotide sequences that were highly shared and had low generation probability. A later analysis calculated a clonal expansion index for each public chain from normalized within-repertoire ranks of inferred template counts. A later analysis computed generation probabilities with a VDJ recombination model fitted to out-of-frame rearrangements, and checked the results against IGoR. In a later analysis, hypergeometric tests were used to score TCR-TCR, TCR-HLA and TCR-CMV co-occurrence, with a repertoire-size bias correction applied to TCR pairs. In a later analysis, false discovery rates were estimated by permuting HLA or CMV assignments 20 times. In a later analysis, co-occurring TCRs were grouped using DBSCAN, and TCRdist sequence similarity was added for clustering within HLA-allele-positive subsets. Repertoires with fewer than 30,000 or more than 120,000 public chains, plus five repertoires with anomalous nucleotide sharing, were excluded from co-occurrence clustering. TCRdb took over this immuneACCESS table, retaining in-frame rearrangements with V and J assigned. Such tables are incomplete; in checked studies, under half of the missing clones stem from an unresolved V gene, and the remainder is unexplained. Clone size and the V and J calls come from that table; the DNA yielded D and trimming. For this sample the table gives about 140,000 clones, of which roughly 80% were detected only once. The top ten constitute approximately 1.1% of the sample.

This clone was observed a handful of times. The clone's antigen remains unknown. Nothing much larger sits one base from this clone, and base qualities are not available. The rearranged chain carries TRBV2 and TRBJ1-2, and TRBD1 aligns with 7 junction nucleotides. Sequencing input: PBMCs. The receptor's source is a female donor in good health and CMV-seronegative. In nucleotides, the sequence is TGTGCCAGCAGCCAAACCTACGGGACAGACTATGGCTACACCTTC. Its protein reads: CASSQTYGTDYGYTF. Beyond the CDR3, the reference TRBV2 and TRBJ1-2 genes provide the residues; the full variable domain reads: EPEVTQTPSHQVTQMGQEVILRCVPISNHLYFYWYRQILGQKVEFLVSFYNNEISEKSEIFDDQFSVERPDGSNFTLKIRSTKLEDSAMYFCASSQTYGTDYGYTFGSGTRLTVV.